The clone carrying this TCR beta chain was recorded many times. Diagnosis relied on clinical symptoms, serum thyroxine and TRAb, thyroid ultrasound and orbital computed tomography. Amplified regions were TCR beta CDR3 sequences from RNA transcripts. The HTBI primer set was used in a first-round RT-PCR of the TCR CDR3. TCRdb re-called the multiplex PCR reads through MiXCR, storing one row per CDR3 protein. The sample holds a few hundred thousand distinct CDR3 sequences, 46% seen once. The data are from a study of T cells in Graves' hyperthyroidism and ophthalmopathy. Germline values: CDR1 SEHNR, CDR2 FQNEAQ (reference sequence). The V segment lost 6 bases and the J segment 4 bases; nucleotides outside the gene matches: 8. The CDR3 is 15 residues long.

The J gene is TRBJ2-2, the V gene TRBV7-9; 7 positions agree with TRBD1. The material sequenced was peripheral blood or thyroid tissue (not recorded which). The receptor was isolated from a woman under 30 with Graves' hyperthyroidism. The CDR3 coding sequence is TGTGCCAGCAGACCAACAGGGGAATCCACCGGGGAGCTGTTTTTT. Protein: CASRPTGESTGELFF.